This T cell receptor beta chain appears in the sequencing data of a study of cytomegalovirus exposure and HLA in healthy donors. Study-wide findings and caveats: The listing of about 150 TCR beta chains classed them as cytomegalovirus-associated. The CMV antigen specificity of a few CMV-associated chains was confirmed through in vitro analysis. Later analysis showed TCR association rates varying by HLA locus, highest for DRB1 and lowest for HLA-C. CMV serostatus was the sole immune exposure data available.

The PCR was carried out with 60 Vbeta primers and 13 Jbeta primers. Sequencing was performed with immunoSEQ multiplex PCR; in TCRdb, only in-frame clones are kept and a portion is missing. This sample has 210,000 or so clones; 75% to 85% occur once, and the top ten carry more than 1.3%. The CDR3 spans 15 residues. V was pared by 5 bases and J by 7 bases, with 12 bases of the junction left unmatched. CDR1 is MNHNS and CDR2 is SASEGT in the germline V gene. On this clone: Its antigen is not known.

The sequenced sample was PBMCs. This chain joins TRBV6-1 and TRBJ2-3, with TRBD2 identical over 7 bases. This receptor was identified in a girl under 18 in good health and CMV-seronegative. The CDR3, as DNA: TGTGCCAGCAGTCCAGGACTAGAACTAACTCATACGCAGTATTTT. This codes for CASSPGLELTHTQYF.